This entry is about one TCR beta chain. Its antigen is currently unknown. The CDR3 spans 14 residues. With 6 bases clipped from V and 0 bases from J, the junction kept 3 bases outside the gene matches. In germline, CDR1 is MNHEY, CDR2 SVGAGI. Expressed TCRB transcripts got sequenced, as all isolated RNA was reverse transcribed. Measured with immunoSEQ multiplex PCR; TCRdb has only the in-frame clones, and not every one. The data hold hundreds of thousands of clones, with around 15% observed a single time. The data originate from a study of beta chain features in type 1 diabetes. The study, taken as a whole, reports: Sampled from patients, naive, central memory and Treg TCRB repertoires appeared more similar than those sampled from healthy donors. For patients and controls alike, PCR might favor shorter templates to the same degree.

The sample comprised central memory CD4+ T cells from blood. The source is a man aged 30 to 39 in good health. The V call is TRBV6-5, the J call TRBJ2-3, with TRBD2 matching 7 bases. For the CDR3, the DNA is TGTGCCAGCAGGGCAGCGGGAAGCACAGATACGCAGTATTTT. This encodes CASRAAGSTDTQYF.